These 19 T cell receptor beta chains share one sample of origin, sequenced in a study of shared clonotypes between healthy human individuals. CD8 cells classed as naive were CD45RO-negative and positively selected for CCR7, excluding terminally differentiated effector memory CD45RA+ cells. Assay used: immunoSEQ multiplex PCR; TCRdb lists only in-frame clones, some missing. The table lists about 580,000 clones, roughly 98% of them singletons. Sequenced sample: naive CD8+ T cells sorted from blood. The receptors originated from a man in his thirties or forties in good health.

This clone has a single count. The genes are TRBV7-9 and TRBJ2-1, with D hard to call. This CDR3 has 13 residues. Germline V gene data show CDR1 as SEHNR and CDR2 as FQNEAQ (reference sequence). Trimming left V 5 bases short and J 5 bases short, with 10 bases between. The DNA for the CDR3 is TGTGCCAGCAGCCCTGTCCGGGACAATGAGCAGTTCTTC. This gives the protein CASSPVRDNEQFF.

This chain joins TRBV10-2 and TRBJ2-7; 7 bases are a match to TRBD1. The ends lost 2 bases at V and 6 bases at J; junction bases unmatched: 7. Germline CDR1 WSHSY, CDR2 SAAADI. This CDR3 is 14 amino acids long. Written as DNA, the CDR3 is TGCGCCAGCAGTGAGAACGGACAGGTGGCCGAGCAGTACTTC. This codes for CASSENGQVAEQYF.

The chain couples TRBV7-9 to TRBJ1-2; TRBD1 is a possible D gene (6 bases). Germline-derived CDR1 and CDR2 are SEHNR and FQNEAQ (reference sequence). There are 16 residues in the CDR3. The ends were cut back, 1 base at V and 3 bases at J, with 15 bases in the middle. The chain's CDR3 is CASSLEAGQTYYGYTF. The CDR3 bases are TGTGCCAGCAGCTTAGAGGCAGGACAGACTTACTATGGCTACACCTTC.

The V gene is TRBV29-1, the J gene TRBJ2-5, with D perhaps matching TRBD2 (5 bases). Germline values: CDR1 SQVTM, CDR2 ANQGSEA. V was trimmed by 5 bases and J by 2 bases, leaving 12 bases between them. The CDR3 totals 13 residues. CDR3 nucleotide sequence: TGCAGCGTTCTCTTCCGGGAACAAGAGACCCAGTACTTC. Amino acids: CSVLFREQETQYF.

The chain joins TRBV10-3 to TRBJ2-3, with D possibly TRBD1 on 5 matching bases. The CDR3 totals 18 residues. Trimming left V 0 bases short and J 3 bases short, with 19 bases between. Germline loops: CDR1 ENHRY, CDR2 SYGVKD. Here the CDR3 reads CAISESIRSAGITDTQYF. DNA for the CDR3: TGTGCCATCAGTGAGTCGATCCGATCGGCAGGGATAACAGATACGCAGTATTTT.

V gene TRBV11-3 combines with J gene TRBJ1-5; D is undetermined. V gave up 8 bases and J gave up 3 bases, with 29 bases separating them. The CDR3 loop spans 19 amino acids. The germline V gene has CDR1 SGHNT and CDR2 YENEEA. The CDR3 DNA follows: TGTGCCAGCGCCTCGGAAGGCGCAACCCCACCCGCGGTCAATCAGCCCCAGCATTTT. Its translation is CASASEGATPPAVNQPQHF.

The CDR3 sequence is CASMAGTVVPNEQFF. The CDR3 DNA follows: TGTGCCAGCATGGCAGGGACAGTAGTTCCCAATGAGCAGTTCTTC. The V gene is TRBV2, the J gene TRBJ2-1; 7 nucleotides agree with TRBD1. The junction had 12 bases not matched to a gene; V was cut back by 7 bases and J by 6 bases. CDR3 length: 15 residues. Per the germline V gene, CDR1 is SNHLY and CDR2 is FYNNEI.

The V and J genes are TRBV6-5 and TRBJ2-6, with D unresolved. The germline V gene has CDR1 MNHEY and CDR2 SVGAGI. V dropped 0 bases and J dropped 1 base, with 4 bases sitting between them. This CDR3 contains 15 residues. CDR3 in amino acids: CASSYSTSGANVLTF. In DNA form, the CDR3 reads TGTGCCAGCAGTTACTCCACGTCTGGGGCCAACGTCCTGACTTTC.

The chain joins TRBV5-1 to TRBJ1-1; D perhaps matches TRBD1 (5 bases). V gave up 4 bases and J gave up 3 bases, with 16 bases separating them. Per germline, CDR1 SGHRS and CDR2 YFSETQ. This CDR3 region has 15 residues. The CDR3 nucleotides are TGCGCCAGCAGCGTACTCCAGGGTACGGACACTGAAGCTTTCTTT. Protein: CASSVLQGTDTEAFF.

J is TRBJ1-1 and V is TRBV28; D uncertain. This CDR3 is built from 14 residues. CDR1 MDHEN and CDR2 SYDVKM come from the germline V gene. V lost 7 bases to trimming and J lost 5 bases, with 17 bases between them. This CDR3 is CASIKTPAWTEAFF. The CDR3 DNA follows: TGTGCCAGCATCAAAACCCCTGCGTGGACTGAAGCTTTCTTT.

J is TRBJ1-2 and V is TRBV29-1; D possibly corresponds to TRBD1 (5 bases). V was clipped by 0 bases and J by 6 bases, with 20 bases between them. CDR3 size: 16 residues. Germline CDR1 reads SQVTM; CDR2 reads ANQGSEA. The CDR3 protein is CSVEDLDRGEEDGYTF. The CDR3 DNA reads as TGCAGCGTTGAAGATCTTGACAGAGGGGAGGAGGATGGCTACACCTTC. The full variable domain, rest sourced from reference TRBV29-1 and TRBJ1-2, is SAVISQKPSRDICQRGTSLTIQCQVDSQVTMMFWYRQQPGQSLTLIATANQGSEATYESGFVIDKFPISRPNLTFSTLTVSNMSPEDSSIYLCSVEDLDRGEEDGYTFGSGTRLTVV.

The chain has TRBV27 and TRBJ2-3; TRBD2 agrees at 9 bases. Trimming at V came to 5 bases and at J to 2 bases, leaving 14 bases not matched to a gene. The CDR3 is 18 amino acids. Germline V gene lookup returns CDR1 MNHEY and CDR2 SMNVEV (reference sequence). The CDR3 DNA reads TGTGCCAGCAGTCTGTCGACTAGCGGAGCCTCACCCACAGATACGCAGTATTTT. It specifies CASSLSTSGASPTDTQYF.

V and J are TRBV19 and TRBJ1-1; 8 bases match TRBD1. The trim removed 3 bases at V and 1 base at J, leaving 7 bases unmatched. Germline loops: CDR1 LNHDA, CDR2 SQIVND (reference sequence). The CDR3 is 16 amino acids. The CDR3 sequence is CASSILNGTGNTEAFF. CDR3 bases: TGTGCCAGTAGTATTCTTAACGGGACAGGGAACACTGAAGCTTTCTTT.

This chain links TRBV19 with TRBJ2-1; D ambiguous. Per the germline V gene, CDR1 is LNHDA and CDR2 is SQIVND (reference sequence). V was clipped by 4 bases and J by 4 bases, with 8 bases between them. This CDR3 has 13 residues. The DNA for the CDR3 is TGTGCCAGTAGTACCCAGGATTACAATGAGCAGTTCTTC. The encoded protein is CASSTQDYNEQFF.

CDR3 protein: CASSLIGTGNTIYF. In DNA, the CDR3 is TGTGCCAGCAGCTTAATTGGAACTGGAAACACCATATATTTT. The chain has TRBV7-2 and TRBJ1-3; no clear D gene. The germline V gene encodes CDR1 SGHTA and CDR2 FQGNSA. Trimming took off 2 bases at V and 2 bases at J, with 7 bases between the two ends. This CDR3 comprises 14 residues.

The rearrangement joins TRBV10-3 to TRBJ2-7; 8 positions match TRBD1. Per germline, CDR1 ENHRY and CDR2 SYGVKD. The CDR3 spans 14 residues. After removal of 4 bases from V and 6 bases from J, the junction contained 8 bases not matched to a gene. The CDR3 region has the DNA TGTGCCATCAGTGGGGGACAGGATTTGTCCGAGCAGTACTTC. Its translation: CAISGGQDLSEQYF.

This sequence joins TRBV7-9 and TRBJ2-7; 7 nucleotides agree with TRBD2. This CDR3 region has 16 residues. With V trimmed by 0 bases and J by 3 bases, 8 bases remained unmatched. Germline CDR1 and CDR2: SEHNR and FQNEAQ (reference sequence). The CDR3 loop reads CASSLADGGLSYEQYF. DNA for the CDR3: TGTGCCAGCAGCTTAGCTGACGGGGGGTTAAGCTACGAGCAGTACTTC.

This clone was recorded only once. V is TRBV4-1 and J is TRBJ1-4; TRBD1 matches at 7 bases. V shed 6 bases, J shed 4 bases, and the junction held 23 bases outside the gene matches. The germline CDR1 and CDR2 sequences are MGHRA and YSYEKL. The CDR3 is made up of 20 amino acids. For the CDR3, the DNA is TGCGCCAGCAGTTATGACCTCCGGGACAGAGGACGCGTTGGTAATGAAAAACTGTTTTTT. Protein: CASSYDLRDRGRVGNEKLFF.

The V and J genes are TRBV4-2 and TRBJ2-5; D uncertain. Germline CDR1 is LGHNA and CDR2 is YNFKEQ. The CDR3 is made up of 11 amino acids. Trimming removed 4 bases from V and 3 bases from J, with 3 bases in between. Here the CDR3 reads CASSREETQYF. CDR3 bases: TGTGCCAGCAGCCGAGAAGAGACCCAGTACTTC.